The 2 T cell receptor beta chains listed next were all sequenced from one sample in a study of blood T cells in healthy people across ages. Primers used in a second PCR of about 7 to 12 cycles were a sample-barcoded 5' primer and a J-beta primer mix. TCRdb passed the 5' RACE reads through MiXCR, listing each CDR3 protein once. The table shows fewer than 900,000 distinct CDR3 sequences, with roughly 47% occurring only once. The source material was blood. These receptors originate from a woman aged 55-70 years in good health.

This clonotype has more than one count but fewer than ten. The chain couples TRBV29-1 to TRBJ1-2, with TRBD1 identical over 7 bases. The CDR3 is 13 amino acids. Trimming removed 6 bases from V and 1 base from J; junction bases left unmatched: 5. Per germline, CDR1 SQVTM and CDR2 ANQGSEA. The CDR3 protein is CSVAGQINYGYTF. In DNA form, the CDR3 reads TGCAGCGTCGCGGGACAGATTAACTATGGCTACACCTTC.

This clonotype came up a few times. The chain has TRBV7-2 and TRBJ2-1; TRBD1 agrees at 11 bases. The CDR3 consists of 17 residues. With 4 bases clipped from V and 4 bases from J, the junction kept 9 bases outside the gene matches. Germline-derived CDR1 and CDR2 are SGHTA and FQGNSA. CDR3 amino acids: CASSSKAGTGGYNEQFF. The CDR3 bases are TGTGCCAGCAGCTCTAAGGCCGGGACAGGGGGTTACAATGAGCAGTTCTTC.